Here is one TCR beta chain with its context. Its antigen is currently unknown. It is unclear where the CDR3 begins or ends on the DNA, so no DNA is shown, and the CDR3 is as TCRdb lists it. These data belong to a study of beta chain features in type 1 diabetes. The overall study: Patients did not differ from healthy donors in age, gender or cell yield. All samples yielded around 99 million examined sorted cells. Study-level results: Shortening that was moderate but significant affected the TCRB CDR3s of Type 1 diabetes patients in all four CD4+ subsets.

Including both end residues, the CDR3 is 12 amino acids long. Germline V gene sequence: CDR1 PRHDT, CDR2 FYEKMQ (reference sequence). Staining for CD45RO/CCR7/CD25/CD127/CD95/CD27 allowed sorting of CD4+ naive, central memory, regulatory and stem cell-like memory cells. Sequencing targeted expressed TCRB transcripts, as all isolated RNA had been reverse transcribed. Naive, central memory and regulatory T cell samples came to a mean of around 3.3 million reads. Method: immunoSEQ multiplex PCR; TCRdb's copy keeps in-frame clones and lacks some. The sample contains about 640,000 clones, 9.5% to 15% of which appear only once.

The sequencing input was naive CD4+ T cells from blood. This TCR was sampled from a man between 25 and 39 years old with type 1 diabetes. V usage is TRBV13 and J usage is TRBJ2-7; the DNA was not compared with TRBD1, the D call given in the table. CDR3 residues: CASSWGQGTKYF.